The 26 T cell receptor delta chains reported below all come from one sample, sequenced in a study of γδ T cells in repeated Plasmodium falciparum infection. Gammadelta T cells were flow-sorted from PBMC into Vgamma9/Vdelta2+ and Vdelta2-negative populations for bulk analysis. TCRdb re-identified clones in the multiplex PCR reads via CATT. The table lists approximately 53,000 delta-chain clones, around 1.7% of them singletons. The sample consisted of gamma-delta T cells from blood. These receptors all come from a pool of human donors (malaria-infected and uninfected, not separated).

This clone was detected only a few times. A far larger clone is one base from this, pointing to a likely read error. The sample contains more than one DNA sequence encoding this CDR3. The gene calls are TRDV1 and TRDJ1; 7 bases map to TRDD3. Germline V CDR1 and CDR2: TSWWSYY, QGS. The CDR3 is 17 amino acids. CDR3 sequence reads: CALGEWIATGEDDKLIF. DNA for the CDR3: TGTGCCCTTGGGGAATGGATCGCCACTGGGGAAGACGATAAACTCATCTTT.

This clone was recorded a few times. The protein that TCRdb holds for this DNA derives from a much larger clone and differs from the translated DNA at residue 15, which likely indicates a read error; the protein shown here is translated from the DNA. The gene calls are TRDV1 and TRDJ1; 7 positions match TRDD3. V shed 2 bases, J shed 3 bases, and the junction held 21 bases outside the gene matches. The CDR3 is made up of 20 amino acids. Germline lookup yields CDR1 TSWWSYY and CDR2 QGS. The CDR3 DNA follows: TGTGCTCTTGGGGAATACAGGATGGGGGACGAAGTAACACCCTCCGATAAACTCATCTTT. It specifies CALGEYRMGDEVTPSDKLIF.

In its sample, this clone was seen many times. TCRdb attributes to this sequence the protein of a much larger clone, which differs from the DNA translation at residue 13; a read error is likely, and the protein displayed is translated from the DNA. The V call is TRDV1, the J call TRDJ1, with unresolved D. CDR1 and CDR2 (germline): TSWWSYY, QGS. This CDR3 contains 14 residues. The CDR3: CALGAPKNTDKLTF. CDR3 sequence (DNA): TGTGCTCTTGGGGCACCCAAAAACACCGATAAACTCACCTTT.

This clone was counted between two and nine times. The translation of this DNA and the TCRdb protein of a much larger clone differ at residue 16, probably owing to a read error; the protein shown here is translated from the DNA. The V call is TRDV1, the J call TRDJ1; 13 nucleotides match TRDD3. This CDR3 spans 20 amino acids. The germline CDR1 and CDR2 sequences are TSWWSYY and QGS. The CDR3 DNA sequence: TGTGCTCTTGGGGAACTACCCTTGTACTGGGGGATACGGGTCACCGAAAAACTCATCTTT. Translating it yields CALGELPLYWGIRVTEKLIF.

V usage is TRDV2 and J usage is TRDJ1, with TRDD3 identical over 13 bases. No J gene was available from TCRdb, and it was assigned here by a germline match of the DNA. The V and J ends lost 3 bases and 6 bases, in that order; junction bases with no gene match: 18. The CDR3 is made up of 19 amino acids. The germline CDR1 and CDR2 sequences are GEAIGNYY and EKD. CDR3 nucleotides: TGTGCCTGTGACTCGTCCTGTACTGGGGGATACGCCGCACCTAATAAACTCATCTTT. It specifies CACDSSCTGGYAAPNKLIF.

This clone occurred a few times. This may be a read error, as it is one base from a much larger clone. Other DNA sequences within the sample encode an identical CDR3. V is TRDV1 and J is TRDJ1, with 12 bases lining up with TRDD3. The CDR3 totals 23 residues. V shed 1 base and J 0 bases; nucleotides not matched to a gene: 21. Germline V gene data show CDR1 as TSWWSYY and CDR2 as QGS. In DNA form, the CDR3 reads TGTGCTCTTGGGGAACATGGAGAACCCTACCCCCGTCTGGGGGATACGTACACCGATAAACTCATCTTT. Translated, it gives CALGEHGEPYPRLGDTYTDKLIF.

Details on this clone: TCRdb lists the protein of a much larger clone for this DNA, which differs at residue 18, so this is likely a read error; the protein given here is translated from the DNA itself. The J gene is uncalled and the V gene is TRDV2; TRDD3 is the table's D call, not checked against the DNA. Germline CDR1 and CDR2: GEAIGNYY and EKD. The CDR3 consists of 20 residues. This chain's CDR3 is CACDTETSSETQRGILGPIF. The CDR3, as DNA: TGTGCCTGTGACACAGAGACTTCCTCCGAGACCCAACGGGGGATACTAGGCCCCATCTTT.

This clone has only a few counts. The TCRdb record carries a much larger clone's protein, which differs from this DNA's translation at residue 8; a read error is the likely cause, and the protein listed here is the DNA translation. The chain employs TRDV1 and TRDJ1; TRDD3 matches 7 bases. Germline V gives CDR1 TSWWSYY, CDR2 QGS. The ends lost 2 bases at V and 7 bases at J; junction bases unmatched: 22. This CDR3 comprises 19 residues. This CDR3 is CALGEEVPRAWGLEVKLIF. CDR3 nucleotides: TGTGCTCTTGGGGAAGAAGTCCCACGGGCCTGGGGGCTTGAAGTTAAACTCATCTTT.

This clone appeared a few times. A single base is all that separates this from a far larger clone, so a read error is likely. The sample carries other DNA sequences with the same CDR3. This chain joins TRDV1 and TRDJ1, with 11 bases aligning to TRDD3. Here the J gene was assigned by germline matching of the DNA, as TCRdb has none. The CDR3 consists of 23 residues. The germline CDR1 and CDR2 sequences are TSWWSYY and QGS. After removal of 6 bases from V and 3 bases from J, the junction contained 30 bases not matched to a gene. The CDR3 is CALGVIHFVPYWGIRGYADKLIF. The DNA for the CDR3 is TGTGCTCTTGGAGTCATCCATTTTGTTCCTTACTGGGGGATAAGGGGGTACGCCGATAAACTCATCTTT.

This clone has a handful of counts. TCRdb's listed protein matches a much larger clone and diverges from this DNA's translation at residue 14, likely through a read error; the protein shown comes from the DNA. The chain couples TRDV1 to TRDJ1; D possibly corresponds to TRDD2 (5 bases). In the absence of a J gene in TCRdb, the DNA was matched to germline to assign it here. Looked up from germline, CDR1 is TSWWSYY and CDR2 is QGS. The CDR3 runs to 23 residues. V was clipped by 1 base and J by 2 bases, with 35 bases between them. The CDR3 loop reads CALGERLNQVVPSRFPSTDKLIF. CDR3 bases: TGTGCTCTTGGGGAACGCCTAAATCAAGTTGTTCCAAGTCGTTTCCCTTCGACCGATAAACTCATCTTT.

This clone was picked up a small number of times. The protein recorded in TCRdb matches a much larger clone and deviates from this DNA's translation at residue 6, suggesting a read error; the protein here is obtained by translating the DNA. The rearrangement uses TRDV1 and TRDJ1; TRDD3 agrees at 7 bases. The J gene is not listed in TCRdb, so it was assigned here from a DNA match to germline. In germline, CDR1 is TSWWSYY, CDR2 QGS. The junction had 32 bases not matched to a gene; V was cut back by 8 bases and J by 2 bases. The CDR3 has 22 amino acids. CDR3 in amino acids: CALWGGRIPCTGDGGRTDKLIF. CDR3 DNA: TGTGCTCTTTGGGGTGGCCGCATACCCTGTACTGGGGATGGGGGGCGTACCGATAAACTCATCTTT.

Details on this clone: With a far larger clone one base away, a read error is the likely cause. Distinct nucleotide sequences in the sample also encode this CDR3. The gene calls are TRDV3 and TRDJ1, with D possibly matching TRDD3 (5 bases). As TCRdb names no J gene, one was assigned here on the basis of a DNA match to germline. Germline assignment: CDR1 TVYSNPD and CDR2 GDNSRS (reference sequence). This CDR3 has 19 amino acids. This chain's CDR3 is CAFGRGPFYAPVLASKLIF. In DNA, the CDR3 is TGCGCCTTTGGCCGGGGCCCATTCTACGCCCCCGTACTGGCCTCGAAACTCATCTTT. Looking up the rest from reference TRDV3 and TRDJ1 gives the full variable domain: CDKVTQSSPDQTVASGSEVVLLCTYDTVYSNPDLFWYRIRPDYSFQFVFYGDNSRSEGADFTQGRFSVKHILTQKAFHLVISPVRTEDSATYYCAFGRGPFYAPVLASKLIFGKGTRVTVEP.

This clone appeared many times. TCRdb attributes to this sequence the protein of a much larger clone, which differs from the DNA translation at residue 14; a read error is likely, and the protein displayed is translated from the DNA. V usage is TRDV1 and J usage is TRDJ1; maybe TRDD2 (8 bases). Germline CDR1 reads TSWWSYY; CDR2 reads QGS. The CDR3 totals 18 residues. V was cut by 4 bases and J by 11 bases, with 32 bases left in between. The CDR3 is CALGGLPTFNLGVVGLIF. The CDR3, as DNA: TGTGCTCTTGGGGGACTTCCTACATTCAATCTGGGGGTTGTTGGCCTCATCTTT.

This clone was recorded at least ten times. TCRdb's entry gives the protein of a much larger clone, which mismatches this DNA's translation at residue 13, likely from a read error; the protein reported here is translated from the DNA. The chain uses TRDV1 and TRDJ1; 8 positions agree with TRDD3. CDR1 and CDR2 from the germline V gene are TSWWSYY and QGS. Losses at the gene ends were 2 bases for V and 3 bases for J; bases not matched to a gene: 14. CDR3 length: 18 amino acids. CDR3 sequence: CALGESPLYWGSPDKLIF. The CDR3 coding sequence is TGTGCTCTTGGGGAAAGCCCCCTGTACTGGGGGTCTCCCGATAAACTCATCTTT.

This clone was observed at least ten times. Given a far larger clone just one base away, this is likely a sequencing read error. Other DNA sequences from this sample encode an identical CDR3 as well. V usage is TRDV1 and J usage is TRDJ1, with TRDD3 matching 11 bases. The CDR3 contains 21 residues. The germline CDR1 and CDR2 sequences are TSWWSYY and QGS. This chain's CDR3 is CALGERTIDGGYGSYTDKLIF. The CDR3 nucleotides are TGTGCCCTTGGGGAACGGACCATCGATGGGGGATACGGTTCTTATACCGATAAACTCATCTTT.

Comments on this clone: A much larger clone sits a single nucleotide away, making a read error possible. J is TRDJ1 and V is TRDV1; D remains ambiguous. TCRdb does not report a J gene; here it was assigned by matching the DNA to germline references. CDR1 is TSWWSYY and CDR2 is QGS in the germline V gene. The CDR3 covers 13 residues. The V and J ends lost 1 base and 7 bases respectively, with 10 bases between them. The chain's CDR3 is CALGEPSPSKLIF. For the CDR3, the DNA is TGTGCTCTTGGGGAACCGTCTCCGTCTAAACTCATCTTT.

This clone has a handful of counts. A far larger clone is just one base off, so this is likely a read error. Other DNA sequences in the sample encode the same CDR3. The DNA for the CDR3 is TGTGCTCTTGGGGTAGGCTTCCGTCCCGGTGGAGTACTGGGGGGCAACGATAAACTCATCTTT. Translated, it gives CALGVGFRPGGVLGGNDKLIF. The chain recombines TRDV1 with TRDJ1, with 8 nucleotides matching TRDD3. V was pared by 4 bases and J by 4 bases, with 26 bases of the junction left unmatched. The germline V gene encodes CDR1 TSWWSYY and CDR2 QGS. CDR3 length: 21 amino acids.

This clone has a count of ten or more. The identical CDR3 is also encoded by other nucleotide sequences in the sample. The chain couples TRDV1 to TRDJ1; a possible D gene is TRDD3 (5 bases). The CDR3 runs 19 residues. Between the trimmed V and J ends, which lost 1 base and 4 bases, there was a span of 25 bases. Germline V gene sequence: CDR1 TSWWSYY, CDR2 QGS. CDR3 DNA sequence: TGTGCTCTTGGGGAACGGGTATTGATTCTTACCGACACTGGCGATAAACTCATCTTT. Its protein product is CALGERVLILTDTGDKLIF.

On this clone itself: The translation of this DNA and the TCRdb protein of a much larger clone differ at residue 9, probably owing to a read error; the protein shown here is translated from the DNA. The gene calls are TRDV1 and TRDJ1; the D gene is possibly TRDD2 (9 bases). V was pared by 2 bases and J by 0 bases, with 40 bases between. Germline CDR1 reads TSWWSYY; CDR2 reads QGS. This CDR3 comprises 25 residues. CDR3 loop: CALGEVILSLPTDDYWGLNTDKLIF. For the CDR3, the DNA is TGTGCTCTTGGGGAAGTAATACTTAGCCTTCCTACTGATGATTACTGGGGGCTAAACACCGATAAACTCATCTTT.

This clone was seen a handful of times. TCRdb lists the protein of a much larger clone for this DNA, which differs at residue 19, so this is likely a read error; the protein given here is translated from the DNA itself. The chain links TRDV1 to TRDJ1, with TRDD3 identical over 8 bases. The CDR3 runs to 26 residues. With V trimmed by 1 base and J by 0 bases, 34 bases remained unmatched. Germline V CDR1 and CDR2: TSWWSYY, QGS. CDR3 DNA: TGTGCTCTTGGGGAACCTTCACCCTTTTCTACGTTTATACTACTGGGGGCCCCGGTGTACACCGATAAACTCATCTTT. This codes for CALGEPSPFSTFILLGAPVYTDKLIF.

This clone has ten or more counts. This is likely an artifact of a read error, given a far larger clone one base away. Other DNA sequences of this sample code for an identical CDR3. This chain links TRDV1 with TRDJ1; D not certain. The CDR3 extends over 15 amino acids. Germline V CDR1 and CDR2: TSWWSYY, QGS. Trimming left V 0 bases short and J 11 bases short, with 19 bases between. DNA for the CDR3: TGTGCTCTTGGGGAACTCCTAGTAGTCCAGGGAAAGCTCATCTTT. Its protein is CALGELLVVQGKLIF.

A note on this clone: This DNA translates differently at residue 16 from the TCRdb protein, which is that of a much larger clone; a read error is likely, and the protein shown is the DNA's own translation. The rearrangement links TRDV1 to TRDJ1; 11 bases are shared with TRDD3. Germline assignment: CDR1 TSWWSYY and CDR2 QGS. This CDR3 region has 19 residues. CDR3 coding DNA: TGTGCTCTTGGGGAACTTCCTCACAACTGGGGGATATGCAACGATAGACTCATCTTT. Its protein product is CALGELPHNWGICNDRLIF.

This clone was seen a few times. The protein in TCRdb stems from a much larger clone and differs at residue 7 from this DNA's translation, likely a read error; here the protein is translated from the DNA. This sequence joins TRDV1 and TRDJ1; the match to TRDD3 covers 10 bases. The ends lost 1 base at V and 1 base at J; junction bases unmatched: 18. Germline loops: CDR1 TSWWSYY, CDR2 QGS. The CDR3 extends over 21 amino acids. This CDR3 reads CALGERCAGYWGIRFTDKLIF. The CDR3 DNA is TGTGCTCTTGGGGAACGGTGTGCGGGGTACTGGGGGATTCGTTTCACCGATAAACTCATCTTT.

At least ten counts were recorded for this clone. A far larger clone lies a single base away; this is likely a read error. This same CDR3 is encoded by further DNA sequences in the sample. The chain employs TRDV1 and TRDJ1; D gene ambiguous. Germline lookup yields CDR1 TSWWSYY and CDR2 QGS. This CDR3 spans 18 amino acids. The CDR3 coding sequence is TGTGCTCTTGGGTTCACCTCCGTACATACTTATATCACCGATAAGCTCATCTTT. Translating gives CALGFTSVHTYITDKLIF.

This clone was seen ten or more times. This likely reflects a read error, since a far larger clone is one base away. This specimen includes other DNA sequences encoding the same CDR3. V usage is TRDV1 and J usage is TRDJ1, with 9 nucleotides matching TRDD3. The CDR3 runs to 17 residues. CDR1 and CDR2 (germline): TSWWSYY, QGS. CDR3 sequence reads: CALGDSTGIRYSDKLIF. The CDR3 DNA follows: TGCGCTCTTGGGGATTCTACGGGGATACGATACAGCGATAAACTCATCTTT.

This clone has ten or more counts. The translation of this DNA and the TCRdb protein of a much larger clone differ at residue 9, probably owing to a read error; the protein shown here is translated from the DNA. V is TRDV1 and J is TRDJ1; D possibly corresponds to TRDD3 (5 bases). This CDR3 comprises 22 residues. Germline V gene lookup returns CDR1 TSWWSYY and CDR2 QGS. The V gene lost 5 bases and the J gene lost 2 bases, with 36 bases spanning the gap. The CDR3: CALGQSLLPRSHLYWKTDKLIF. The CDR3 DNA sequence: TGTGCTCTTGGGCAAAGCTTACTACCCAGGAGCCACCTATACTGGAAAACCGATAAACTCATCTTT.